Following are 18 T cell receptor beta chains from one sample sequenced in a study of T-cell reconstitution after alpha-beta-depleted transplantation in children. Using unique molecular identifiers, the investigators prepared the TCRbeta library. TCRdb re-called the PCR reads through MiXCR, storing one row per CDR3 protein. This sample has under 450,000 distinct CDR3 sequences; 13% occur once, and the top ten carry 3.5% to 4.5%. The material was PBMCs, obtained from the stem cell graft. The receptors originated from a human donor who donated a stem cell graft to a child with Fanconi anemia.

The rearrangement links TRBV7-8 to TRBJ1-6; D gene ambiguous. Per germline, CDR1 SGHVS and CDR2 FQNEAQ. The CDR3 runs to 14 residues. V dropped 5 bases and J dropped 9 bases, with 14 bases sitting between them. CDR3 protein: CASSLRAISSPLHF. The CDR3 DNA sequence: TGTGCCAGCAGCCTCCGGGCCATCAGTTCACCCCTCCACTTT.

The rearrangement uses TRBV2 and TRBJ2-3; D not resolved. Trimming took 4 bases from V and 0 from J, leaving 5 bases between them. The CDR3 has 13 amino acids. CDR1 SNHLY and CDR2 FYNNEI come from the germline V gene. CDR3 region: CASSGLSTDTQYF. CDR3 nucleotides: TGTGCCAGCAGTGGACTGAGCACAGATACGCAGTATTTT.

This clonotype was counted only a few times. This rearrangement joins TRBV5-1 to TRBJ1-2; possibly TRBD1 for D (6 bases). The germline V gene has CDR1 SGHRS and CDR2 YFSETQ. This CDR3 is built from 15 residues. The ends were cut back, 0 bases at V and 6 bases at J, with 15 bases in the middle. In DNA form, the CDR3 reads TGCGCCAGCAGCTTGGTTGCCGGGGGCGGAGATGGCTACACCTTC. Residues: CASSLVAGGGDGYTF.

This clonotype has more than one count but fewer than ten. The rearrangement uses TRBV11-2 and TRBJ2-1, with unresolved D. Germline V gene data show CDR1 as SGHAT and CDR2 as FQNNGV. Between the trimmed V and J ends, which lost 3 bases and 10 bases, there was a span of 10 bases. The CDR3 loop spans 12 amino acids. CDR3 nucleotides: TGTGCCAGCAGCTTGATGGTTTTGGAGCAGTTCTTC. Translating it yields CASSLMVLEQFF.

This clonotype has just a few counts. The gene calls are TRBV7-2 and TRBJ2-3; 12 nucleotides align to TRBD2. The germline CDR1 and CDR2 sequences are SGHTA and FQGNSA. CDR3 length equals 16 residues. V gave up 4 bases and J gave up 5 bases; unmatched junction bases: 7. The CDR3 sequence is CASSYSSGGALDTQYF. The DNA for the CDR3 is TGTGCCAGCAGCTACTCTAGCGGGGGGGCATTAGATACGCAGTATTTT.

This clonotype was found a few times. The chain uses TRBV6-6 and TRBJ2-7, with a weak D call TRBD1 (5 bases). This CDR3 has 12 amino acids. Trimming shortened V by 5 bases and J by 5 bases, and 10 bases separated the two germline ends. CDR1 is MNHNY, CDR2 SVGAGI, per germline (reference sequence). CDR3 DNA: TGTGCCAGCAGTCCTACAGGCCACGAGCAGTACGTC. It specifies CASSPTGHEQYV.

This clonotype was seen at least ten times. V and J are TRBV30 and TRBJ1-1, with a tentative D call TRBD1 (6 bases). The CDR3 runs to 15 residues. CDR1 GTSNPN and CDR2 SVGIG come from the germline V gene (reference sequence). V was shortened by 0 bases and J by 3 bases, with 14 bases between the two germline ends. The CDR3 bases are TGTGCCTGGAGTGTACAGGGCAGGGATTACACTGAAGCTTTCTTT. It encodes CAWSVQGRDYTEAFF.

This clonotype occurred many times. The chain uses TRBV29-1 and TRBJ2-1; D is possibly TRBD2 (7 bases). V lost 2 bases, J lost 6 bases, and 14 bases lay in between. CDR3 size: 14 residues. Germline values: CDR1 SQVTM, CDR2 ANQGSEA. CDR3 protein: CSVEKWGGVNEQFF. DNA for the CDR3: TGCAGCGTTGAAAAGTGGGGGGGCGTCAATGAGCAGTTCTTC.

This clonotype occurred many times. This sequence joins TRBV29-1 and TRBJ2-5; D unresolved. Germline V gives CDR1 SQVTM, CDR2 ANQGSEA. This CDR3 is built from 12 residues. V lost 8 bases, J lost 5 bases, and 15 bases lay in between. In nucleotides, the CDR3 is TGCAGCTTTTATCGTGGGTCGGAGACCCAGTACTTC. It translates to CSFYRGSETQYF.

This clonotype occurred many times. The genes are TRBV29-1 and TRBJ2-1; tentatively, D is TRBD1 or TRBD2 (5 bases each). CDR1 SQVTM and CDR2 ANQGSEA come from the germline V gene. There are 15 residues in the CDR3. Trimming removed 6 bases from V and 4 bases from J, with 19 bases in between. The DNA for the CDR3 is TGCAGCGTCCTCTCGGGGACGGGTCCTTACAATGAGCAGTTCTTC. Protein product: CSVLSGTGPYNEQFF.

The table lists this clonotype with a few counts. The chain has TRBV7-9 and TRBJ1-1, with 7 positions matching TRBD1. Germline CDR1 is SEHNR and CDR2 is FQNEAQ (reference sequence). This CDR3 region has 15 residues. V gave up 2 bases and J gave up 2 bases; unmatched junction bases: 5. CDR3 residues: CASSLRDSTNTEAFF. The CDR3 DNA follows: TGTGCCAGCAGCTTAAGGGACAGCACCAACACTGAAGCTTTCTTT.

In its sample, this clonotype was seen a few times. This rearrangement joins TRBV10-3 to TRBJ1-3, with D unclear. V was shortened by 4 bases and J by 0 bases, with 4 bases between the two germline ends. Per germline, CDR1 ENHRY and CDR2 SYGVKD. The CDR3 sequence is 13 residues long. This CDR3 is CAISASSGNTIYF. CDR3 bases: TGTGCCATCAGTGCCAGCTCTGGAAACACCATATATTTT.

This clonotype was seen a few times. A read error may account for a junction end that differs from germline. This sequence joins TRBV5-1 and TRBJ2-5; the match to TRBD1 covers 7 bases. CDR1 is SGHRS, CDR2 YFSETQ, per germline. CDR3 size: 14 residues. The CDR3, as DNA: TGCGCCAGCAGCTTAAGGGGGCGCAAGGAGATCCAGTACTTC. This sequence encodes CASSLRGRKEIQYF. The whole variable domain, remainder taken from reference TRBV5-1 and TRBJ2-5, is KAGVTQTPRYLIKTRGQQVTLSCSPISGHRSVSWYQQTPGQGLQFLFEYFSETQRNKGNFPGRFSGRQFSNSRSEMNVSTLELGDSALYLCASSLRGRKEIQYFGPGTRLLVL.

V gene TRBV18 combines with J gene TRBJ2-1; the D is unclear. Trimming took 3 bases from V and 3 from J, leaving 9 bases between them. The CDR3 is 14 residues long. In germline, CDR1 is KGHSH, CDR2 LQKENI. This CDR3 is CASSPPSGYNEQFF. In DNA, the CDR3 is TGTGCCAGCTCACCGCCTAGTGGCTACAATGAGCAGTTCTTC.

This clonotype was counted between two and nine times. The V call is TRBV7-9, the J call TRBJ2-1; TRBD2 is a possible D gene (6 bases). The ends were cut back, 1 base at V and 5 bases at J, with 15 bases in the middle. Germline V gene data show CDR1 as SEHNR and CDR2 as FQNEAQ (reference sequence). The CDR3 spans 16 residues. The CDR3 DNA sequence: TGTGCCAGCAGCTTAGTGCAGGACTACATTAACAATGAGCAGTTCTTC. The encoded protein is CASSLVQDYINNEQFF.

This clonotype was detected many times. J is TRBJ1-1 and V is TRBV20-1, with a possible D match to TRBD1 (5 bases). Germline assignment: CDR1 DFQATT and CDR2 SNEGSKA (reference sequence). CDR3 size: 12 residues. V shed 4 bases and J shed 5 bases, with 11 bases lying between them. CDR3 region: CSAIAEGTEAFF. CDR3 DNA sequence: TGCAGTGCTATAGCCGAGGGGACTGAAGCTTTCTTT.

The rearrangement links TRBV13 to TRBJ1-1, with D possibly being TRBD1 (5 bases). This CDR3 has 15 amino acids. CDR1 is PRHDT and CDR2 is FYEKMQ in the germline V gene (reference sequence). V was cut by 3 bases and J by 1 base, with 12 bases left in between. CDR3 residues: CASSLGTQKNTEAFF. CDR3 DNA: TGTGCCAGCAGCTTGGGGACCCAAAAGAACACTGAAGCTTTCTTT.

The gene calls are TRBV21-1 and TRBJ1-3; TRBD1 is taken as the D call from the table, unchecked against the DNA. TRBV21-1 is given as a pseudogene. CDR3 length equals 17 residues. CDR3 bases: TGTGCCAGCAGCAAGGGACCAGGGGAAAGCTCTGGAAACACCATATATTTT. This translates into CASSKGPGESSGNTIYF.